This T cell receptor beta chain was captured by sequencing in a study of blood T cell repertoires in COVID-19. As for the study in general: Samples representing acute and convalescent COVID-19 were sourced from the United States, Italy and Spain.

Measured with immunoSEQ multiplex PCR; TCRdb has only the in-frame clones, and not every one. The repertoire includes about 220,000 clones, 86% of them detected once, and more than 3.5% sits in the top ten. The study recruited people aged about 18 to 95 years across more than 20 US areas. Cohort assignment relied on participant-reported clinical history. The CDR3 runs 15 residues. Germline V CDR1 and CDR2: SGHVS, FQNEAQ. Germline trimming cut 4 bases from V and 5 bases from J; bases unmatched to any gene: 5. The V call is TRBV7-8, the J call TRBJ2-3; 11 positions match TRBD1. This clonotype was sampled from a woman aged 40 to 50 with acute COVID-19. Sequenced: PBMCs or T cells enriched from blood (not recorded which). The CDR3 DNA is TGTGCCAGCAGCTCGGGACAGGGGGAGGGAGATACGCAGTATTTT. It specifies CASSSGQGEGDTQYF. The whole variable domain, filled in from reference TRBV7-8 and TRBJ2-3, reads GAGVSQSPRYKVAKRGQDVALRCDPISGHVSLFWYQQALGQGPEFLTYFQNEAQLDKSGLPSDRFFAERPEGSVSTLKIQRTQQEDSAVYLCASSSGQGEGDTQYFGPGTRLTVL.